This T cell receptor beta chain was documented in a study of T cell repertoires in cytomegalovirus infection. The wider study: Both CMV infection and a matching HLA type were indicated by public TCR beta signatures. Study-wide findings and caveats: HLA-C-restricted TCR beta clonotypes specific for CMV led the ex vivo response. CMV carriers having the relevant HLA were flagged by cumulative public TCR beta family frequency.

The table lists this clonotype with a few counts. The antigen remains undetermined. The CDR3 totals 12 residues. Trimming took 1 base from V and 4 from J, leaving 8 bases between them. The germline V gene has CDR1 SQVTM and CDR2 ANQGSEA. TCRdb reanalysed the reads using MiXCR and keeps one entry per CDR3 protein. The table records around 170,000 distinct CDR3 sequences, approximately 14% of them present only once. Material: PBMCs. The rearrangement joins TRBV29-1 to TRBJ2-7; possibly TRBD1 for D (5 bases). The TCR was taken from a human donor in good health (CMV status not recorded). Some clones in this sample may be carry-over from other donors' samples. CDR3 nucleotide sequence: TGCAGCGTTGAAGGCCCAGGGTACGAGCAGTACTTC. This encodes CSVEGPGYEQYF.